These T cell receptor beta chains were read from a single sample in a study of blood T cell repertoires in COVID-19. TCRdb keeps only in-frame clones here, not all; method: immunoSEQ multiplex PCR. The table has 60,000 to 70,000 clones, approximately 86% seen once. The material sequenced was peripheral blood. The source is a man in his sixties with acute or convalescent COVID-19. Both conserved end residues are part of each CDR3. Each record gives: V gene, D gene, clone size, J gene, CDR3 DNA, CDR3 protein. A D gene is named only where the DNA matches it firmly. Clone size is shown for a subset of rows, as once, few, many or a class of expanded clone.

V: TRBV18
D: .
size: once
J: TRBJ2-2
DNA: TGTGCCAGCTCACCACGAGGGGGTCACACCGGGGAGCTGTTTTTT
CDR3: CASSPRGGHTGELFF

V: TRBV7-8
D: .
size: .
J: TRBJ2-3
DNA: TGTGCCAGCAGCTCCAGGGCCGGGCAGGACACGCAGTATTTT
CDR3: CASSSRAGQDTQYF

V: TRBV12-2
D: .
size: .
J: TRBJ1-1
DNA: TGTGCAAGTCGCCCTACTCCAGGGGCTCACACTGAAGCTTTCTTT
CDR3: CASRPTPGAHTEAFF

V: TRBV24-1
D: .
size: .
J: TRBJ1-5
DNA: TGTGCCACTCCAGGTCCCCTGGGTCAGCCCCAGCATTTT
CDR3: CATPGPLGQPQHF

V: TRBV19
D: TRBD2
size: .
J: TRBJ2-5
DNA: TGTGCCAGTTCCCCTGGACTAGCATATGGAGAGACCCAGTACTTC
CDR3: CASSPGLAYGETQYF

V: TRBV24-1
D: TRBD1
size: .
J: TRBJ2-5
DNA: TGTGCCACCAGTGATGGGACAGGGGAGGTCGCAGAGACCCAGTACTTC
CDR3: CATSDGTGEVAETQYF

V: TRBV30
D: .
size: .
J: TRBJ1-2
DNA: TGTGCCTGGAGTAGTAGATACAACTATGGCTACACCTTC
CDR3: CAWSSRYNYGYTF

V: TRBV30
D: .
size: .
J: TRBJ2-3
DNA: TGTGCCTGGATGATAGGGGGATGGACAGATACGCAGTATTTT
CDR3: CAWMIGGWTDTQYF

V: TRBV3-1/TRBV3-2
D: TRBD2
size: .
J: TRBJ2-7
DNA: TGTGCCAGCAGGGCTAGCCGCGGGGGAGTAGGCGAGCAGTACTTC
CDR3: CASRASRGGVGEQYF

V: TRBV19
D: TRBD1
size: .
J: TRBJ1-4
DNA: TGTGCCAGTAGTACCCAACAGGGGGCCGACGAAAAACTGTTTTTT
CDR3: CASSTQQGADEKLFF

V: TRBV6-6
D: .
size: .
J: TRBJ1-2
DNA: TGTGCCAGCAGCCTACAGGTTAACTATGGCTACACCTTC
CDR3: CASSLQVNYGYTF

V: TRBV18
D: TRBD1
size: .
J: TRBJ2-3
DNA: TGTGCCAGCTCCCTCCAGGGGGCCGCAGATACGCAGTATTTT
CDR3: CASSLQGAADTQYF

V: TRBV20-1
D: .
size: .
J: TRBJ1-1
DNA: TGCAGTGCTAGAGCATCGGGACAACCCTTT
CDR3: CSARASGQPF

V: TRBV7-2
D: .
size: once
J: TRBJ1-3
DNA: TGTGCCAGCAGCAGCGCCTATGGAAACACCATATATTTT
CDR3: CASSSAYGNTIYF

V: TRBV6-6
D: TRBD1
size: .
J: TRBJ1-2
DNA: TGTGCCAGCAGTTCCACAGGGGAGTATGGCTACACCTTC
CDR3: CASSSTGEYGYTF

V: TRBV29-1
D: TRBD1
size: .
J: TRBJ1-1
DNA: TGCAGCGGGGGACAGGGTCGCGTCACTGAAGCTTTCTTT
CDR3: CSGGQGRVTEAFF

V: TRBV10-3
D: TRBD1
size: .
J: TRBJ2-1
DNA: TGTGCCATCACTTCGGACAGGTCCCAGAGTGTTGAGCAGTTCTTC
CDR3: CAITSDRSQSVEQFF

V: TRBV5-4
D: TRBD1
size: once
J: TRBJ1-4
DNA: TGTGCCAGCAGCTTGGAGGGGACAGGGGGTGAAAAACTGTTTTTT
CDR3: CASSLEGTGGEKLFF

V: TRBV4-3
D: .
size: .
J: TRBJ2-7
DNA: TGCGCCAGCAGCCAAGTCCGCAGCGGCCCCTACGAGCAGTACTTC
CDR3: CASSQVRSGPYEQYF

V: TRBV9
D: .
size: .
J: TRBJ2-1
DNA: TGTGCCAGCAGCGTAGGGACTACCCCTGAGCAGTTCTTC
CDR3: CASSVGTTPEQFF